The T cell receptor (beta chain) described here comes from a study of blood T cells in healthy people across ages. Whole-study context: Capture by template switching was about one barcoded beta molecule per two T cells. Study findings and constraints: Those diversity estimates obtained from one million T cells were thought to be underestimates.

In the case of this clonotype: The target antigen is unknown. A read error is possible here, since a much larger clone lies one base away.

Alongside a J-beta primer mix, a sample-barcoded 5' primer served in a second PCR lasting about 7 to 11 cycles. Each CDR3 protein is one row after TCRdb ran MiXCR on the 5' RACE reads. The table has some 940,000 distinct CDR3 sequences, about 28% seen once. Trimming removed 6 bases from V and 2 bases from J, with 19 bases in between. Germline V gene sequence: CDR1 SQVTM, CDR2 ANQGSEA. This CDR3 is built from 15 residues. These data were likewise used in another study, on T cells of mothers and their children.

Input material: blood. V usage is TRBV29-1 and J usage is TRBJ1-2; tentative D call: TRBD1 (5 bases). The origin of this receptor is a woman aged 40 to 50 in good health. The CDR3 loop reads CSVDDRGCSNYGYTF. Here the CDR3 DNA reads TGCAGCGTAGACGATCGGGGGTGCTCCAACTATGGCTACACCTTC.